This passage covers 21 T cell receptor beta chains from one sample sequenced in a study of blood T cell repertoires in COVID-19. TCRdb keeps only in-frame clones here, not all; method: immunoSEQ multiplex PCR. The sample lists fewer than 500,000 clones, roughly 80% occurring once. Sequenced: peripheral blood. The receptors derive from a human donor with acute or convalescent COVID-19. The donor label of this sample is uncertain.

V is TRBV21-1 and J is TRBJ2-6; the D call in the table, TRBD1, was not verified against the DNA. TRBV21-1 is given as a pseudogene. The length of the CDR3 is 18 residues. CDR3 in amino acids: CASSNLQSSCSGANVLTF. DNA of the CDR3: TGTGCCAGCAGCAATTTACAGAGCAGTTGCTCTGGGGCCAACGTCCTGACTTTC.

The genes are TRBV30 and TRBJ2-1, with 9 bases identical to TRBD1. Germline assignment: CDR1 GTSNPN and CDR2 SVGIG (reference sequence). This CDR3 has 15 amino acids. V was pared by 4 bases and J by 2 bases, with 6 bases of the junction left unmatched. The CDR3 loop is CAWKRQGGTYNEQFF. CDR3 DNA: TGTGCCTGGAAACGACAGGGGGGAACCTACAATGAGCAGTTCTTC.

This clone was detected only a few times. Other DNA sequences in this sample translate to the same CDR3. This sequence joins TRBV14 and TRBJ1-1; the D is unclear. The CDR3 sequence is 13 residues long. Trimming took off 1 base at V and 1 base at J, with 4 bases between the two ends. In germline, CDR1 is SGHDN, CDR2 FVKESK. The CDR3 is CASSQVRNTEAFF. The CDR3 nucleotides read TGTGCCAGCAGCCAAGTGCGGAACACTGAAGCTTTCTTT.

This clone was recorded a few times. This rearrangement joins TRBV11-2 to TRBJ1-6; TRBD1 matches at 10 bases. The J segment lost 8 bases and the V segment lost 3 bases, leaving 4 bases of the junction unmatched. Germline values: CDR1 SGHAT, CDR2 FQNNGV. The CDR3 is made up of 15 amino acids. The CDR3 sequence is CASSFPGQGYSPLHF. CDR3 nucleotides: TGTGCCAGCAGCTTTCCGGGACAGGGGTATTCACCCCTCCACTTT.

The chain joins TRBV27 to TRBJ2-7, with 11 bases that match TRBD2. Trimming at V came to 5 bases and at J to 4 bases, leaving 7 bases not matched to a gene. The CDR3 spans 15 residues. Germline CDR1 and CDR2: MNHEY and SMNVEV (reference sequence). In DNA form, the CDR3 reads TGTGCCAGCAGTCCCCAAACTAGCGGGAGATACGAGCAGTACTTC. It translates to CASSPQTSGRYEQYF.

The chain has TRBV7-2 and TRBJ2-1; a weak D match, TRBD1 (5 bases). The CDR3 runs 12 residues. V shed 2 bases and J shed 10 bases, with 9 bases lying between them. Germline V gene lookup returns CDR1 SGHTA and CDR2 FQGNSA. The CDR3 region is CASSLTRVEQFF. CDR3 bases: TGTGCCAGCAGCTTAACCAGGGTAGAGCAGTTCTTC.

This rearrangement joins TRBV29-1 to TRBJ2-1; D is perhaps TRBD2 (6 bases). V shed 5 bases and J shed 7 bases, with 15 bases lying between them. The CDR3 is 13 residues long. Germline CDR1 reads SQVTM; CDR2 reads ANQGSEA. As DNA, the CDR3 is TGCAGCGTTCAGGGACCCCGGGGGAATGAGCAGTTCTTC. This gives the protein CSVQGPRGNEQFF.

The chain employs TRBV9 and TRBJ1-1; maybe TRBD1 (6 bases). The CDR3 is made up of 15 amino acids. CDR1 is SGDLS, CDR2 YYNGEE, per germline. V lost 0 bases and J 1 base, leaving 10 bases between the germline ends. The CDR3 DNA sequence: TGTGCCAGCAGCGTAGCTCAGGGGCGGAACACTGAAGCTTTCTTT. This codes for CASSVAQGRNTEAFF.

V is TRBV11-2 and J is TRBJ1-1; tentatively, D is TRBD1 (6 bases). The CDR3 loop spans 11 amino acids. Between the trimmed V and J ends, which lost 5 bases and 6 bases, there was a span of 7 bases. Germline CDR1 and CDR2: SGHAT and FQNNGV. The DNA of the CDR3 is TGTGCCAGCAGCCAGGGGCCTGAAGCTTTCTTT. It encodes CASSQGPEAFF.

This clone showed up just a few times. The chain joins TRBV27 to TRBJ1-1; TRBD1 is a possible D gene (5 bases). The CDR3 covers 13 residues. The germline CDR1 and CDR2 sequences are MNHEY and SMNVEV (reference sequence). Deletions cut 5 bases from V and 7 bases from J, with 14 bases between. CDR3 coding DNA: TGTGCCAGCAGTCAGCAGGGTCGCTTTGAAGCTTTCTTT. Protein: CASSQQGRFEAFF.

This chain connects TRBV5-4 to TRBJ1-5; D unresolved. Trimming left V 3 bases short and J 4 bases short, with 11 bases between. From germline, CDR1 is SGHNT and CDR2 YYREEE (reference sequence). The CDR3 runs 14 residues. The DNA for the CDR3 is TGTGCCAGCAGCTGGGCCGGTACGAATCAGCCCCAGCATTTT. Translation: CASSWAGTNQPQHF.

The chain combines TRBV6-5 with TRBJ1-1, with 10 nucleotides matching TRBD1. Germline CDR1 is MNHEY and CDR2 is SVGAGI. The CDR3 covers 14 residues. Germline trimming cut 7 bases from V and 5 bases from J; bases unmatched to any gene: 7. For the CDR3, the DNA is TGTGCCAGCACCTCTGACAGGGGGCGGACTGAAGCTTTCTTT. This encodes CASTSDRGRTEAFF.

This clone occurred a few times. The chain couples TRBV3-1 (or the pseudogene TRBV3-2) to TRBJ1-4; D is undetermined. The CDR3 covers 13 residues. The V end lost 3 bases, the J end lost 5 bases, and 7 bases lay between the germline ends. CDR1 and CDR2 from the germline V gene are LGHDT and YNNKEL (reference sequence). CDR3 coding DNA: TGTGCCAGCAGCCAGCGGATGAATGAAAAACTGTTTTTT. This translates into CASSQRMNEKLFF.

With respect to this clone: Its ends do not fully match the called genes, so a read error is possible. The chain has TRBV2 and TRBJ1-4; weak D call: TRBD1 (5 bases). CDR1 and CDR2 from the germline V gene are SNHLY and FYNNEI. The CDR3 consists of 17 residues. The CDR3: CASSKAEKTATNEKLFF. The CDR3 nucleotides are TGTGCCAGCAGTAAAGCGGAAAAGACAGCAACTAATGAAAAACTGTTTTTT.

The chain combines TRBV6-5 with TRBJ1-6; D remains unclear. The germline V gene has CDR1 MNHEY and CDR2 SVGAGI. Trimming stripped 2 bases from V and 0 bases from J, with 2 bases between. The CDR3 covers 14 residues. CDR3 DNA: TGTGCCAGCAGTTACCTCTCCTATAATTCACCCCTCCACTTT. Protein sequence: CASSYLSYNSPLHF.

The chain joins TRBV11-3 to TRBJ2-1; 14 bases align to TRBD2. There are 19 residues in the CDR3. The V segment lost 5 bases and the J segment 6 bases; nucleotides outside the gene matches: 15. Germline values: CDR1 SGHNT, CDR2 YENEEA. CDR3 DNA sequence: TGTGCCAGCAGCCCGTCCGGGACTAGCGGGGGATACGGGTTCAATGAGCAGTTCTTC. Translating gives CASSPSGTSGGYGFNEQFF. Together with reference TRBV11-3 and TRBJ2-1, the CDR3 gives the full variable domain: EAGVVQSPRYKIIEKKQPVAFWCNPISGHNTLYWYLQNLGQGPELLIRYENEEAVDDSQLPKDRFSAERLKGVDSTLKIQPAELGDSAVYLCASSPSGTSGGYGFNEQFFGPGTRLTVL.

CDR3: CASSLGGSRSEAFF. The DNA for the CDR3 is TGTGCCAGCAGCTTAGGTGGTTCGCGGTCTGAAGCTTTCTTT. This chain uses TRBV7-9 with TRBJ1-1; no definite D call. The length of the CDR3 is 14 residues. Trimming removed 1 base from V and 6 bases from J, with 12 bases in between. Germline values: CDR1 SEHNR, CDR2 FQNEAQ (reference sequence).

V and J are TRBV4-2 and TRBJ2-2; D gene uncertain. CDR3 length: 15 amino acids. V shed 1 base and J shed 7 bases, with 13 bases lying between them. In germline, CDR1 is LGHNA, CDR2 YNFKEQ. This chain's CDR3 is CASSQGVPFDGELFF. As DNA, the CDR3 is TGTGCCAGCAGCCAAGGAGTCCCCTTTGACGGGGAGCTGTTTTTT.

This chain's CDR3 is CASSQLQNYGYTF. As DNA, the CDR3 is TGTGCCAGCAGCCAATTACAGAACTATGGCTACACCTTC. The chain combines TRBV16 with TRBJ1-2; no reliable D call. Germline V gene sequence: CDR1 KGHSY, CDR2 FQNENV. Trimming left V 1 base short and J 2 bases short, with 5 bases between. CDR3 length: 13 residues.

The rearrangement links TRBV6-5 to TRBJ2-6; D not resolved. Germline lookup yields CDR1 MNHEY and CDR2 SVGAGI. CDR3 size: 15 residues. With 6 bases removed from V and 3 bases from J, the gap between germline ends came to 12 bases. The CDR3, as DNA: TGTGCCAGCAGAATCGAGGTGCTTGGGGCCAACGTCCTGACTTTC. The encoded protein is CASRIEVLGANVLTF.

This chain links TRBV28 with TRBJ2-6, with TRBD1 matching over 8 bases. V lost 6 bases, J lost 3 bases, and 7 bases stayed unmatched. Germline CDR1 is MDHEN and CDR2 is SYDVKM. The CDR3 is 16 residues long. The CDR3 DNA sequence: TGTGCCAGCAGCCCAGGGGGCGCCAGTGGGGCCAACGTCCTGACTTTC. Its protein product is CASSPGGASGANVLTF.